This TCR beta chain stems from a study of cytomegalovirus exposure and HLA in healthy donors. Study-wide results and limits: As a later analysis showed, a missense DCLRE1C variant was linked to trimming of TCR beta V- and J-genes. HLA alleles were associated with 15,000 to 20,000 TCR beta sequences in a later analysis at 0.05 false discovery rate. The study assumed roughly uniform donor sequencing depth for presence/absence analyses.

This clone was counted a single time. Its antigen is undetermined. CDR1 and CDR2 from the germline V gene are SGHNT and YENEEA. Trimming removed 8 bases from V and 5 bases from J; junction bases left unmatched: 9. The CDR3 is made up of 16 amino acids. The PCR was carried out with 60 Vbeta primers and 13 Jbeta primers. Using immunoSEQ multiplex PCR, the repertoire was profiled, and TCRdb retains in-frame clones only, with some absent. The sample includes approximately 100,000 clones, around 80% of them seen just once. The chain employs TRBV11-3 and TRBJ2-2, with 12 positions matching TRBD1. The TCR originated in a woman between 40 and 55 years old in good health and CMV-seronegative. Input material: PBMCs. The CDR3 nucleotides are TGTGCCAGCTCCAATTGGGGACAGGGGGCAACCGGGGAGCTGTTTTTT. It yields the protein CASSNWGQGATGELFF.